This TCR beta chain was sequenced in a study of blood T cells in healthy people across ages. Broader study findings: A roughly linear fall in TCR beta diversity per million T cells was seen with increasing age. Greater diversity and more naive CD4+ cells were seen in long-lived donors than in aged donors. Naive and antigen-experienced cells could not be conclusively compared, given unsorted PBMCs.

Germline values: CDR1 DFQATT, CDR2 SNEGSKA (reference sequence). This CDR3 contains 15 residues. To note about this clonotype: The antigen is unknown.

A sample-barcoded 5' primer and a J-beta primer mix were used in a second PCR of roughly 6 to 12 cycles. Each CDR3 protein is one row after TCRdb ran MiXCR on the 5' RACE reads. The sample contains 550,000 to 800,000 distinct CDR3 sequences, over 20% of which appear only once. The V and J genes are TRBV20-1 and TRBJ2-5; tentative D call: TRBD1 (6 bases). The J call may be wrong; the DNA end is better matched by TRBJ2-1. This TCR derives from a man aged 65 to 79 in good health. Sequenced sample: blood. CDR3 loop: CSAIAGTSPYNEQFF. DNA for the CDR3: TGCAGTGCTATAGCCGGGACATCACCCTACAATGAGCAGTTCTTC.